Only a few counts were recorded for the clone carrying this T cell receptor (beta chain). cDNA molecules, individually, were tagged with unique molecular identifiers. Using its own MiXCR run on the 5' RACE reads, TCRdb lists one record per CDR3 protein. The table records tens of thousands of distinct CDR3 sequences, approximately 6.2% of them present only once. The germline CDR1 and CDR2 sequences are SGHRS and YFSETQ. This CDR3 region has 15 residues. V was shortened by 3 bases and J by 1 base, with 13 bases between the two germline ends. The data belong to a study of early T cells in non-severe SARS-CoV-2 infection.

Sequencing was performed on whole blood. The chain joins TRBV5-1 to TRBJ1-1; unclear D gene. The clonotype was recovered from an adult who was a healthcare worker with PCR-confirmed SARS-CoV-2 infection or an uninfected control (not recorded which). The CDR3 DNA is TGCGCCAGCAGCTCCGATGCACAAGGGAACACTGAAGCTTTCTTT. This sequence encodes CASSSDAQGNTEAFF.